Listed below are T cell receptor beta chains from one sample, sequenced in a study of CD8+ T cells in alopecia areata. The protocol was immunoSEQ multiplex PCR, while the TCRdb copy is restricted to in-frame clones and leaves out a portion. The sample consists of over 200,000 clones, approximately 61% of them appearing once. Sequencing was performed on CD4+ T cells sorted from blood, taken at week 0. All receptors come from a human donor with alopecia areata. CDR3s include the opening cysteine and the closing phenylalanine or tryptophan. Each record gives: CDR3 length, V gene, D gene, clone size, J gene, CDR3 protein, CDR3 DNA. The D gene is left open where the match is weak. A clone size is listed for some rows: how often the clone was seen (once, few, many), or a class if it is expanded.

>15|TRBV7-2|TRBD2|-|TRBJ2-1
CASSSRGSGSTEQFF
TGTGCCAGCAGCTCCCGTGGTAGCGGGAGCACTGAGCAGTTCTTC
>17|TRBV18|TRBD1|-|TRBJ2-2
CASSDLRQGTNTGELFF
TGTGCCAGCTCAGATCTCCGACAGGGGACGAACACCGGGGAGCTGTTTTTT
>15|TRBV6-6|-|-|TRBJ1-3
CASSYSIGGGNTIYF
TGTGCCAGCAGTTACTCGATTGGAGGGGGAAACACCATATATTTT
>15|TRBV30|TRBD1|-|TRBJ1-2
CAWSSGQGIIYGYTF
TGTGCCTGGTCGTCGGGACAGGGTATAATCTATGGCTACACCTTC
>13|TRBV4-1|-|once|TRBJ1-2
CASSQTPMYGYTF
TGCGCCAGCAGCCAGACGCCCATGTATGGCTACACCTTC
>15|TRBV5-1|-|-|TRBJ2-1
CASSFQWSASNEQFF
TGCGCCAGCAGCTTTCAATGGAGTGCATCCAATGAGCAGTTCTTC
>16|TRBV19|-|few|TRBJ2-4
CASSTTDIRAKNIQYF
TGTGCCAGTAGTACCACGGACATCCGAGCCAAAAACATTCAGTACTTC
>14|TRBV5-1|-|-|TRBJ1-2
CASSLALTGYGYTF
TGCGCCAGCAGCTTGGCATTAACAGGGTATGGCTACACCTTC
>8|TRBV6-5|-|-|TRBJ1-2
CASSLGNF
TGTGCCAGCAGTTTAGGGAACTTC
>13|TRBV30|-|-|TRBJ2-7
CAWNSGTSYEQYF
TGTGCCTGGAACTCCGGGACCTCTTACGAGCAGTACTTC
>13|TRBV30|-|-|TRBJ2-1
CAWSVRWYNEQFF
TGTGCCTGGAGTGTACGTTGGTACAATGAGCAGTTCTTC
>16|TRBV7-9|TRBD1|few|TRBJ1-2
CASSPNDRGANYGYTF
TGTGCCAGCAGCCCGAACGACAGGGGAGCTAACTATGGCTACACCTTC
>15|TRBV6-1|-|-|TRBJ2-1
CASSESARGAYEQFF
TGTGCCAGCAGTGAAAGCGCCCGGGGGGCCTATGAGCAGTTCTTC
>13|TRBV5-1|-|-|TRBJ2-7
CASSLGGRNEQYF
TGCGCCAGCAGCTTGGGAGGGAGGAACGAGCAGTACTTC
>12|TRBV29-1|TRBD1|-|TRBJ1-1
CSAAGTDTEAFF
TGCAGCGCTGCGGGGACAGACACTGAAGCTTTCTTT
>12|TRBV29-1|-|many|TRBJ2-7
CSATGFRDEQYF
TGCAGCGCCACAGGCTTCAGGGACGAGCAGTACTTC
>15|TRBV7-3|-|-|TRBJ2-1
CASSLPTSSYNEQFF
TGTGCCAGCAGCTTACCCACTAGCTCCTACAATGAGCAGTTCTTC
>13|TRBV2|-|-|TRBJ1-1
CASPGLEGTEAFF
TGTGCCAGCCCGGGGTTGGAGGGCACTGAAGCTTTCTTT
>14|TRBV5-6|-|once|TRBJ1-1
CASSLSGGFGAAFF
TGTGCCAGCAGCTTGAGCGGGGGTTTCGGTGCAGCTTTCTTT
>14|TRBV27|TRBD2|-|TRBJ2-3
CASRPSGFTDTQYF
TGTGCCAGCAGGCCTAGCGGGTTCACAGATACGCAGTATTTT
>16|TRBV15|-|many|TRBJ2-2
CATSARAPGRTGELFF
TGTGCCACCAGCGCCCGGGCCCCGGGACGAACCGGGGAGCTGTTTTTT
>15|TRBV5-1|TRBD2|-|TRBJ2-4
CASRAGLAGGDIQYF
TGCGCCAGCAGGGCGGGACTAGCGGGAGGGGACATTCAGTACTTC
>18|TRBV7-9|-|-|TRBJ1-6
CASSNRRAGQRYNSPLHF
TGTGCCAGCAGTAACCGTCGGGCCGGACAGCGCTATAATTCACCCCTCCACTTT
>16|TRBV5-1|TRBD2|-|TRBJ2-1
CASSLAGLAHYNEQFF
TGCGCCAGCAGCTTGGCCGGACTAGCTCACTACAATGAGCAGTTCTTC
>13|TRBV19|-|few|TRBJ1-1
CASNSRLGTEAFF
TGTGCCAGTAACTCGCGTTTGGGGACTGAAGCTTTCTTT
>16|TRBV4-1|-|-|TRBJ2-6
CASSTPWTVGANVLTF
TGCGCCAGCAGCACTCCCTGGACGGTTGGGGCCAACGTCCTGACTTTC
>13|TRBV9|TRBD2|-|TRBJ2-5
CASIRAGEETQYF
TGTGCCAGCATCCGAGCGGGGGAAGAGACCCAGTACTTC
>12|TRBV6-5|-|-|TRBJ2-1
CASTTPLNEQFF
TGTGCCAGCACCACCCCCCTCAATGAGCAGTTCTTC
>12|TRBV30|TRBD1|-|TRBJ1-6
CAWGHRGSPLHF
TGTGCCTGGGGCCACAGGGGTTCACCCCTCCACTTT
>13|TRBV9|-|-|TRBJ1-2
CASSVRQDYGYTF
TGTGCCAGCAGCGTGAGACAGGACTATGGCTACACCTTC
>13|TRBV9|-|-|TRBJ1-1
CASSVLEGAEAFF
TGTGCCAGCAGCGTACTTGAGGGAGCTGAAGCTTTCTTT
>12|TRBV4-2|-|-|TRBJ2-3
CASSHSTDTQYF
TGTGCCAGCAGCCATAGCACAGATACGCAGTATTTT
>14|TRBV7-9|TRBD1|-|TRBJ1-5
CASSRTGDNQPQHF
TGTGCCAGCAGCCGGACAGGGGACAATCAGCCCCAGCATTTT
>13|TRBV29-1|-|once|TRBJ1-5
CSVRTNSNQPQHF
TGCAGCGTTCGTACAAATTCGAATCAGCCCCAGCATTTT
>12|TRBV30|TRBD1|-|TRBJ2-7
CAWRTGVYEQYF
TGTGCCTGGAGAACAGGGGTCTACGAGCAGTACTTC
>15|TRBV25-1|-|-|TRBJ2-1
CASSETLSSYNEQFF
TGTGCCAGCAGTGAAACCCTCAGCTCCTACAATGAGCAGTTCTTC
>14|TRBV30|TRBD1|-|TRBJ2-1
CAWDTGTGANEQFF
TGTGCCTGGGATACCGGGACAGGGGCCAATGAGCAGTTCTTC
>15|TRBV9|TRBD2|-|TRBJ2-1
CASSPQGAGGREQFF
TGTGCCAGCAGCCCCCAAGGGGCGGGGGGGCGTGAGCAGTTCTTC
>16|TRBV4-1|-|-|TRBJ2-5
CASSQDVPGVGETQYF
TGCGCCAGCAGCCAAGATGTCCCCGGGGTCGGAGAGACCCAGTACTTC